This T cell receptor beta chain was sequenced in a study of T cells expressing NK-cell markers. No DNA is given; TCRdb re-called the 5' RACE reads and lists each CDR3 protein once. The sample's table shows a few hundred thousand distinct CDR3 sequences. The sample comprised blood T cells: a sorted CD56 or NKG2C T cell subset, CD4+ or CD8+ T cells, or bulk PBMC T cells (not recorded which). The sequence was collected from a young man in good health.

CDR3: CASSLGGRGLEYEQYF. The genes are TRBV7-9 and TRBJ2-7; the D call from TCRdb, TRBD2, cannot be confirmed without DNA. In germline, CDR1 is SEHNR, CDR2 FQNEAQ (reference sequence). CDR3 length: 16 residues. Full variable domain (outside the CDR3, taken from reference TRBV7-9 and TRBJ2-7): DTGVSQNPRHKITKRGQNVTFRCDPISEHNRLYWYRQTLGQGPEFLTYFQNEAQLEKSRLLSDRFSAERPKGSFSTLEIQRTEQGDSAMYLCASSLGGRGLEYEQYFGPGTRLTVT.